One sample yielded the 27 T cell receptor beta chains listed below, sequenced in a study of T-cell memory formation after mild COVID-19. TCRdb analysed the 5' RACE reads with MiXCR anew, one entry per CDR3 protein. The sample consists of about 350,000 distinct CDR3 sequences, about 13% of them appearing once. The source material was PBMCs or a T cell subset sorted from them (not recorded which). These TCRs come from a young man who had mild COVID-19 (a few samples of this study predate the infection). Cell type and time point are not known.

This clonotype was seen a handful of times. CDR3 nucleotide sequence: TGCGCCAGCTCCGAGTCACCCGGGGGGGCTTCATGGGACTACACCTTC. Translation gives CASSESPGGASWDYTF. V and J are TRBV5-1 and TRBJ1-2; a weak D match, TRBD1 (6 bases). Trimming shortened V by 7 bases and J by 10 bases, and 29 bases separated the two germline ends. The CDR3 spans 16 residues. CDR1 and CDR2 (germline): SGHRS, YFSETQ.

The chain links TRBV20-1 to TRBJ1-2; TRBD1 aligns across 8 bases. The CDR3 runs 14 residues. V lost 8 bases and J lost 5; bases outside the gene matches: 13. The V gene's germline CDR1 is DFQATT and CDR2 SNEGSKA (reference sequence). The CDR3 DNA reads TGCAGTACTCGGGGGCAGGGGGCCGGATATGGCTACACCTTC. Its protein product is CSTRGQGAGYGYTF.

This clonotype was counted only a few times. This rearrangement joins TRBV6-1 to TRBJ1-1, with D tentatively TRBD1 (6 bases). The V end was cut by 6 bases, the J end by 2 bases, with 13 bases between. Germline V lookup: CDR1 MNHNS, CDR2 SASEGT. This CDR3 has 14 residues. CDR3 sequence reads: CASRTTGSNTEAFF. In DNA, the CDR3 is TGTGCCAGCAGGACGACAGGCTCTAACACTGAAGCTTTCTTT.

The CDR3 region is CASSPPTVSGYTF. The CDR3 DNA follows: TGTGCCAGCAGTCCGCCGACAGTCAGCGGCTACACCTTC. This chain uses TRBV12-3 or TRBV12-4 with TRBJ1-2; tentative D call: TRBD1 (5 bases). V dropped 5 bases and J dropped 8 bases, with 15 bases sitting between them. CDR3 length equals 13 residues.

This clonotype is a singleton in its sample. The chain employs TRBV6-4 and TRBJ1-1; D not resolved. The CDR3 consists of 10 residues. V was cut by 10 bases and J by 1 base, with 4 bases left in between. Germline values: CDR1 MRHNA, CDR2 SNTAGT. CDR3 DNA: TGTGCCAACCCGAACACTGAAGCTTTCTTT. Amino acids: CANPNTEAFF.

The chain employs TRBV10-2 and TRBJ2-5; 9 bases agree with TRBD2. Trimming took 6 bases from V and 0 from J; bases not matched to a gene: 11. The CDR3 runs 17 residues. Germline loops: CDR1 WSHSY, CDR2 SAAADI. This CDR3 reads CASSGGASGTYQETQYF. The CDR3 nucleotides are TGCGCCAGCAGCGGAGGGGCTAGCGGGACGTACCAAGAGACCCAGTACTTC.

V usage is TRBV7-2 and J usage is TRBJ2-1; 7 bases are shared with TRBD2. This CDR3 contains 13 residues. The V gene end was trimmed by 3 bases and the J gene end by 8 bases; junction bases not matched to a gene: 4. Germline CDR1 is SGHTA and CDR2 is FQGNSA. The CDR3 spells CASSFEGGDEQFF. CDR3 coding DNA: TGTGCCAGCAGCTTCGAGGGAGGGGATGAGCAGTTCTTC. The full variable domain, completed using reference TRBV7-2 and TRBJ2-1, is GAGVSQSPSNKVTEKGKDVELRCDPISGHTALYWYRQSLGQGLEFLIYFQGNSAPDKSGLPSDRFSAERTGGSVSTLTIQRTQQEDSAVYLCASSFEGGDEQFFGPGTRLTVL.

This clonotype has a handful of counts. The CDR3 DNA follows: TGTGCCAGCAGCTTAAACAGGGGGAGTCCAGATACGCAGTATTTT. Translated: CASSLNRGSPDTQYF. V usage is TRBV7-9 and J usage is TRBJ2-3; TRBD1 matches 8 bases. V lost 2 bases, J lost 4 bases, and 5 bases stayed unmatched. The germline gives CDR1 SEHNR, CDR2 FQNEAQ (reference sequence). CDR3 size: 15 residues.

This clonotype appeared a few times. The V and J genes are TRBV3-1 and TRBJ1-2; weak D call: TRBD1 (5 bases). The V end lost 0 bases, the J end lost 3 bases, and 14 bases lay between the germline ends. The CDR3 length is 16 residues. Germline V gives CDR1 LGHDT, CDR2 YNNKEL (reference sequence). CDR3 sequence (DNA): TGTGCCAGCAGCCAAGATTGGCTGGGGGACTACTATGGCTACACCTTC. Translating it yields CASSQDWLGDYYGYTF.

The chain couples TRBV9 to TRBJ2-7, with D hard to call. Germline loops: CDR1 SGDLS, CDR2 YYNGEE. This CDR3 comprises 15 residues. Trimming pared 4 bases from V and 1 base from J, leaving 15 bases between. DNA of the CDR3: TGTGCCAGCAGCCCAACTGGGTACCCTTCCTACGAGCAGTACTTC. Protein product: CASSPTGYPSYEQYF.

This clonotype has more than one count but fewer than ten. The J gene is TRBJ1-2, the V gene TRBV2; unclear D gene. The germline V gene has CDR1 SNHLY and CDR2 FYNNEI. The CDR3 runs 12 residues. Trimming removed 10 bases at V and 7 bases at J, with 16 bases between. CDR3 in DNA: TGTGCCACTACGGACGTCGGTCGTGGCTACACCTTC. Translation: CATTDVGRGYTF.

The chain carries TRBV5-1 and TRBJ1-1; TRBD1 matches 9 bases. J was trimmed by 1 base and V by 4 bases; bases with no gene match: 5. CDR1 SGHRS and CDR2 YFSETQ come from the germline V gene. The CDR3 length is 15 residues. CDR3 DNA: TGCGCCAGCAGCAGGGACAGGGCGGGGAACACTGAAGCTTTCTTT. Translating gives CASSRDRAGNTEAFF.

This clonotype was seen repeatedly, ten times or more. V and J are TRBV6-4 and TRBJ2-2; 9 bases match TRBD2. V was pared by 0 bases and J by 4 bases, with 0 bases of the junction left unmatched. The CDR3 sequence is 15 residues long. Germline assignment: CDR1 MRHNA and CDR2 SNTAGT. Here the CDR3 DNA reads TGTGCCAGCAGTGACTCTAGCGGGGGCACCGGGGAGCTGTTTTTT. Translated: CASSDSSGGTGELFF.

This clonotype appeared a few times. The chain couples TRBV5-1 to TRBJ1-1, with D tentatively TRBD1 (6 bases). The V gene's germline CDR1 is SGHRS and CDR2 YFSETQ. The V gene lost 6 bases and the J gene lost 1 base, with 13 bases spanning the gap. CDR3 length: 14 residues. The chain's CDR3 is CASTTTGQNTEAFF. The CDR3 DNA reads TGCGCCAGCACTACGACAGGTCAGAACACTGAAGCTTTCTTT.

The rearrangement links TRBV6-5 to TRBJ1-1; TRBD1 agrees at 10 bases. Germline V lookup: CDR1 MNHEY, CDR2 SVGAGI. The CDR3 contains 17 residues. The J segment lost 4 bases and the V segment lost 4 bases, leaving 12 bases of the junction unmatched. The CDR3 DNA is TGTGCCAGCAGTTGGGGACAGGGGACCCCAGGAGGCACTGAAGCTTTCTTT. It translates to CASSWGQGTPGGTEAFF.

This clonotype has only a few counts. The chain uses TRBV7-9 and TRBJ1-2; D might be TRBD1 (6 bases). Germline values: CDR1 SEHNR, CDR2 FQNEAQ (reference sequence). V was shortened by 4 bases and J by 4 bases, with 16 bases between the two germline ends. CDR3 length: 15 residues. Here the CDR3 reads CASSSPGHLFYGYTF. The CDR3 nucleotides read TGTGCCAGCAGCTCACCGGGACACCTCTTCTATGGCTACACCTTC.

This clonotype came up a few times. The chain carries TRBV5-1 and TRBJ1-2; possibly TRBD1 for D (6 bases). The CDR3 is 15 amino acids. Germline V gene data show CDR1 as SGHRS and CDR2 as YFSETQ. Trimming pared 3 bases from V and 0 bases from J, leaving 12 bases between. CDR3 DNA: TGCGCCAGCAGCTCTCAACAGGGACCTAACTATGGCTACACCTTC. It translates to CASSSQQGPNYGYTF.

The chain is built from TRBV2 and TRBJ1-1, with TRBD1 identical over 7 bases. CDR1 SNHLY and CDR2 FYNNEI come from the germline V gene. The V gene end was trimmed by 4 bases and the J gene end by 4 bases; junction bases not matched to a gene: 3. There are 13 residues in the CDR3. The CDR3 DNA follows: TGTGCCAGCAGTGCCGGGACAGCCACTGAAGCTTTCTTT. Amino acids: CASSAGTATEAFF.

This clonotype showed up just a few times. This CDR3 is CASSLRRGYTDTQYF. CDR3 nucleotides: TGTGCCAGCAGTTTGAGGCGGGGGTACACAGATACGCAGTATTTT. The rearrangement links TRBV12-3 or TRBV12-4 to TRBJ2-3; 7 positions match TRBD2. The V gene end was trimmed by 3 bases and the J gene end by 2 bases; junction bases not matched to a gene: 5. CDR3 length: 15 amino acids.

This clonotype was observed a few times. CDR3 loop: CASSPGLGANSPLHF. In nucleotides, the CDR3 is TGCGCCAGCAGTCCCGGTCTCGGTGCCAATTCACCCCTCCACTTT. The chain links TRBV5-1 to TRBJ1-6; no definite D call. The CDR3 has 15 amino acids. Germline V gene data show CDR1 as SGHRS and CDR2 as YFSETQ. Trimming cost V 5 bases and J 7 bases, with 16 bases left between them.

This clonotype was seen ten or more times. The rearrangement uses TRBV4-1 and TRBJ2-1; tentatively, D is TRBD1 (5 bases). The V end lost 3 bases, the J end lost 5 bases, and 14 bases lay between the germline ends. The CDR3 runs to 15 residues. The germline V gene encodes CDR1 MGHRA and CDR2 YSYEKL. The CDR3 DNA sequence: TGCGCCAGCAGCCACCCCTTAATCAGGGACAATGAGCAGTTCTTC. Protein product: CASSHPLIRDNEQFF.

This clonotype was recorded many times. The chain has TRBV6-5 and TRBJ1-6; D unclear. The length of the CDR3 is 18 residues. Trimming removed 3 bases at V and 4 bases at J, with 19 bases between. CDR1 is MNHEY and CDR2 is SVGAGI in the germline V gene. The CDR3 DNA follows: TGTGCCAGCAGTTATTGGGCCGCAAGGAGCCGATATAATTCACCCCTCCACTTT. Translation gives CASSYWAARSRYNSPLHF.

V and J are TRBV6-5 and TRBJ1-3, with D perhaps matching TRBD1 (6 bases). Germline V gene data show CDR1 as MNHEY and CDR2 as SVGAGI. The CDR3 length is 15 residues. V was clipped by 10 bases and J by 0 bases, with 16 bases between them. The CDR3: CAISPTGISGNTIYF. CDR3 coding DNA: TGTGCCATCAGCCCTACAGGGATCTCTGGAAACACCATATATTTT.

This chain joins TRBV5-5 and TRBJ2-3, with D perhaps assigned TRBD1 or TRBD2 (6 bases each). With 0 bases removed from V and 6 bases from J, the gap between germline ends came to 17 bases. The CDR3 is made up of 16 amino acids. CDR1 SGHKS and CDR2 YYEKEE come from the germline V gene (reference sequence). The CDR3 DNA sequence: TGTGCCAGCAGCTTGGGGGGGGCGCCCTCCGTGGATACGCAGTATTTT. This gives the protein CASSLGGAPSVDTQYF.

J is TRBJ2-3 and V is TRBV29-1; perhaps D is TRBD1 or TRBD2 (5 bases each). The germline V and J ends were trimmed by 2 bases and 4 bases, with 13 bases remaining between them. Germline V gives CDR1 SQVTM, CDR2 ANQGSEA. The CDR3 is 14 residues long. CDR3 sequence reads: CSVEISMGADTQYF. CDR3 in DNA: TGCAGCGTTGAAATCAGTATGGGGGCAGATACGCAGTATTTT.

This chain connects TRBV4-3 to TRBJ2-3, with TRBD1 identical over 10 bases. The V gene end was trimmed by 2 bases and the J gene end by 3 bases; junction bases not matched to a gene: 2. This CDR3 spans 15 amino acids. Germline V gives CDR1 LGHNA, CDR2 YSLEER. The CDR3 sequence is CASSQQGQGTDTQYF. The CDR3 DNA is TGCGCCAGCAGCCAACAGGGACAGGGGACAGATACGCAGTATTTT.

The chain couples TRBV7-9 to TRBJ2-5; either TRBD1 or TRBD2 may supply D (5 bases each). The length of the CDR3 is 16 residues. The germline CDR1 and CDR2 sequences are SEHNR and FQNEAQ (reference sequence). Trimming left V 5 bases short and J 2 bases short, with 18 bases between. The CDR3, as DNA: TGTGCCAGCAGCAAATCCCTTCTGGGACCGCAAGAGACCCAGTACTTC. It specifies CASSKSLLGPQETQYF.